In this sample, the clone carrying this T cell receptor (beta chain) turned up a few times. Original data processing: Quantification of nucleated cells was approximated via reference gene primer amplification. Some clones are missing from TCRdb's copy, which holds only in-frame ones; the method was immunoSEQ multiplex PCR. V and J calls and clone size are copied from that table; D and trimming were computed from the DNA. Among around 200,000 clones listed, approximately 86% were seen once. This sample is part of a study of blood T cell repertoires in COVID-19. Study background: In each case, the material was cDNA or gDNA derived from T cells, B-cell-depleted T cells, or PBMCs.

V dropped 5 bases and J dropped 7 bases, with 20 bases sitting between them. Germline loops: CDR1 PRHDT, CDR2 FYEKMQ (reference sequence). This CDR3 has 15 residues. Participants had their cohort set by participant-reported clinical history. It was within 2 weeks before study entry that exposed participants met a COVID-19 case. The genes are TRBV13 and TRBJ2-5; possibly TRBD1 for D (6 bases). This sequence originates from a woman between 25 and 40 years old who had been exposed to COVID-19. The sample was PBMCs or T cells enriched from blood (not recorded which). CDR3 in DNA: TGTGCCAGCAGCCTCCGGGACACTCGGGTCCGGACCCAGTACTTC. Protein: CASSLRDTRVRTQYF.